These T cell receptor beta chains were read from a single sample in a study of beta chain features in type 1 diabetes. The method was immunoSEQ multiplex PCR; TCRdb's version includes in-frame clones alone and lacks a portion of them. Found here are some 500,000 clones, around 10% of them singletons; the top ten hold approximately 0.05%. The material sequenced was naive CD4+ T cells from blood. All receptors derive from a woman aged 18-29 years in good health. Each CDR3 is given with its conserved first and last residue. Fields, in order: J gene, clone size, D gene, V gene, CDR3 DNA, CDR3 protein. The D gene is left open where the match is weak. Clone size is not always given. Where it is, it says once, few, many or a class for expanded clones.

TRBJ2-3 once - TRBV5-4 TGTGCCAGCAGCCGAACAAAGACAGATACGCAGTATTTT CASSRTKTDTQYF
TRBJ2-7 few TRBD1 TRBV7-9 TGTGCCAGCAGCCCTGGACAGGGCCACGAGCAGTACTTC CASSPGQGHEQYF
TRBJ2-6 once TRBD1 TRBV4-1 TGCGCCAGCAGCCACGGGGACAGGGGGACTGGGGCCAACGTCCTGACTTTC CASSHGDRGTGANVLTF
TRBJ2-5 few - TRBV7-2 TGTGCCAGCGGAAGGGCGGTAGGAGAGACCCAGTACTTC CASGRAVGETQYF
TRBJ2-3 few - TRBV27 TGTGCCAGCAGCCTCTCGACCGGCTCGGGACGAACGCAGTATTTT CASSLSTGSGRTQYF
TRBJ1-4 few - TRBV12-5 TGTGCTAGTGGCCTCCCCGACGGGGGCGCGGGAAAACTGTTTTTT CASGLPDGGAGKLFF
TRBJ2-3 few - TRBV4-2 TGTGCCAGCAGCCAGCAATGGGGTACGGAGGGCACAGATACGCAGTATTTT CASSQQWGTEGTDTQYF
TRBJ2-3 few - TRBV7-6 TGTGCCAGCAGCTTAGTAGGCACAGATACGCAGTATTTT CASSLVGTDTQYF
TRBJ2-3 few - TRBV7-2 TGTGCCAGCAGCCCAGAGCGGGCAGATACGCAGTATTTT CASSPERADTQYF
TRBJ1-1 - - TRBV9 TGTGCCAGCAGCGTGGATCCAGGGAGGACTGAAGCTTTCTTT CASSVDPGRTEAFF
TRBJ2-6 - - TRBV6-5 TGTGCCAGCAGTTTCGACAGCTCCTTTGGGGCCAACGTCCTGACTTTC CASSFDSSFGANVLTF
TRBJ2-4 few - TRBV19 TGTGCCAGTAGTATGGGACGCCAAACGGGAAACATTCAGTACTTC CASSMGRQTGNIQYF
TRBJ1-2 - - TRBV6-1 TGTGCCAGCCGACCAAAGAGACAGTCCTATGGCTACACCTTC CASRPKRQSYGYTF
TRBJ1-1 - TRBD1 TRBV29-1 TGCAGCGTTGCGGTAGGACAGGGGGCGCGAAGTGATGAAGCTTTCTTT CSVAVGQGARSDEAFF
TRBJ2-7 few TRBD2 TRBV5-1 TGCGCCAGCAGCTTGACTAGCGGGATAACCTACGAGCAGTACTTC CASSLTSGITYEQYF
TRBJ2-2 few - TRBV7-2 TGTGCCAGCAGCTTAGTATCAGGGTCGAACACCGGGGAGCTGTTTTTT CASSLVSGSNTGELFF
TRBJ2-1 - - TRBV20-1 TGCAGTGCTAGTCTTGGAAATGAGCAGTTCTTC CSASLGNEQFF